Reported below is one T cell receptor beta chain. Its specific antigen is unknown. No per-base quality is available; no much larger clone lies one base away. These data originate in a study of shared clonotypes between healthy human individuals (dated by TCRdb to 2018 to 2021). For the study in its entirety: The cohort included a few men and a couple of women between 18 and 49 years of age. For each donor, CD4 naive and CD4 memory were each run on three plates, CD8 naive on two plates, and CD8 memory on one plate. The study deeply sequenced blood TCR repertoires of about 5 healthy adults to estimate repertoire size and the extent of clonotype sharing between individuals. Libraries were prepared and TCR repertoires were sequenced by different laboratories using diverse techniques, in order to increase sequencing depth and limit assay-specific biases. Per donor, leukapheresis produced somewhere between about 0.94 and 9 billion PBMCs. The research as a whole found: Estimated clonotype richness was generally larger for naive than for memory subsets. Pairwise subsampling indicated that sequencing depth was expected to affect the degree of clonotype sharing among donors. Across a few donors, approximately 5% of naive CD4, approximately 3.5% of naive CD8, 2.3% of memory CD4, and roughly 0.41% of memory CD8 clonotypes were shared. The genetic and exposure-history diversity represented was limited by the small number of donors. Sampling was limited to blood, and TCR repertoires in tissue likely differ from TCR repertoires in blood. Compared with non-shared clonotypes, the clonotypes found in all four sorted-subset donors had higher generation probabilities. Rarefaction of sorted-subset datasets indicated incomplete sequencing despite the large sequencing depth.

For this chain, trimming is 3 bases at the V end and 6 bases at the J end, and the number of junction bases without a gene match is 16. The germline V gene yields MDHEN for CDR1 and SYDVKM for CDR2. There are 18 amino acids in the CDR3, from cysteine to phenylalanine inclusive. CDR3 DNA only is kept here, 54 bases in frame from base 1. CD8 naive samples were CD45RO-negative cells positively selected for CCR7, giving a CD45RA+CCR7+ population that excluded TemRA cells. Healthy HIV-negative adults with no recently reported acute infections or vaccinations were included as donors. Only Caucasian adults living in Nashville, Tennessee, USA were represented among the donors. Blood was obtained by leukapheresis, after which PBMCs were separated by Ficoll-Histopaque density gradient centrifugation and cryopreserved in liquid nitrogen vapor phase. Purity and quantity of every magnetically sorted T cell population were checked by analytical flow cytometry. Genomic DNA was isolated from every sorted fraction and measured by UV absorbance on a Nanodrop 2000c.

Using the deep immunoSEQ assay, TCR CDR3 regions were amplified from genomic DNA by multiplex PCR. Extracted genomic DNA from each cell subset was distributed evenly across all wells of several immunoSEQ 96-well plates, and each plate was treated as a replicate. For sorted subsets, each replicate PCR was loaded with 200 to 250 ng genomic DNA, equivalent to 32,000 or so T cell genomes. Purified libraries were measured with a Qubit 3.0 fluorometer, size-checked on a Bioanalyzer 2100, and measured again with the KAPA Library Quantification kit. Every immunoSEQ 96-well plate was sequenced on a dedicated single-read 150-cycle Illumina NextSeq 550 flow cell. The authors' analysis ran thus. Because only junctional sequences without quality scores were contained in the immunoSEQ output, filtering matching that applied to full-length reads could not be performed. Sequences were annotated with PyIR, a Python wrapper for IgBLAST v1.9, and V/J genes and CDR3 were assigned using IMGT germline references. Reads with weak V/J assignments (E-value above 1e-6), missing CDR3, stop codons, out-of-frame junctions, or ambiguous translated residues were removed. V3J clonotypes were defined as sequences sharing the same inferred V gene, J gene, and CDR3 amino acid sequence. Percentage overlap between repertoires was calculated by dividing the number of shared unique clonotypes by the size of the smaller repertoire. RTK rarefaction, the Chao1 estimator, and Recon v2.1 estimates of unobserved clonotypes were used to assess repertoire richness. For all TCRbeta clonotypes obtained by the gDNA method from a few donors, generation probabilities were computed with OLGA. TCRdb carries this immuneACCESS record with in-frame sequences only. Its versions omit some clonotypes, under half of them owing to an unresolved V gene in the studies checked, with the rest unexplained. V and J calls and clone size come straight from that table; D and trimming were deduced from the DNA. This sample comprises about 2.2 million clones, about 93% of them detected only once. Together, the top ten hold about 1.7% of the sample.

This sequence uses TRBV28 and TRBJ2-1; 8 of the junction bases match TRBD2. This TCR was sampled from a man between 18 and 29 years old in good health. Some clones in this sample may be carry-over from other donors' samples. Specimen: naive CD8+ T cells from PBMCs. This sample's cell subset or site label indicates: CD45RA+CCR7+. This receptor carries the CDR3 CASSFSPAGESVRNEQFF. The DNA sequence is TGTGCCAGCAGTTTCAGTCCAGCGGGAGAATCTGTTCGCAATGAGCAGTTCTTC.